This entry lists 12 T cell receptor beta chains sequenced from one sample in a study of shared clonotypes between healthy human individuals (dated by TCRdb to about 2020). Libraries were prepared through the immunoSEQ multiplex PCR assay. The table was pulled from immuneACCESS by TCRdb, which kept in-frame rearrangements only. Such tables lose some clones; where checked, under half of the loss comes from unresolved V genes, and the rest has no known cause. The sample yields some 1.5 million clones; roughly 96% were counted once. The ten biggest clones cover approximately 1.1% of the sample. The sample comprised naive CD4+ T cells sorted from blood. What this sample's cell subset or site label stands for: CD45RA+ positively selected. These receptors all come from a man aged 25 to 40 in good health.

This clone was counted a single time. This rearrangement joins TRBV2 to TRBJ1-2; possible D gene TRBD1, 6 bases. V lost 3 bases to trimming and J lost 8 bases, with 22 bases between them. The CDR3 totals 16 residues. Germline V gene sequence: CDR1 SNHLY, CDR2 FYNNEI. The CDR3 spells CASSELGGAGNRGYTF. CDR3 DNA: TGTGCCAGCAGTGAGTTGGGGGGCGCCGGAAACCGGGGCTACACCTTC. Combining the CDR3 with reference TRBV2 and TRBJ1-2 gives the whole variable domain EPEVTQTPSHQVTQMGQEVILRCVPISNHLYFYWYRQILGQKVEFLVSFYNNEISEKSEIFDDQFSVERPDGSNFTLKIRSTKLEDSAMYFCASSELGGAGNRGYTFGSGTRLTVV.

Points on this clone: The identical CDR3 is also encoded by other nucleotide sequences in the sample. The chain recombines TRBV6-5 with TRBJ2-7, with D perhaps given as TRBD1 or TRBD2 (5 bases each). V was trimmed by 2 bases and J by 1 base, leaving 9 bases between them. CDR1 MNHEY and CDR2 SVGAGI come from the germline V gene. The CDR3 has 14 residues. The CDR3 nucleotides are TGTGCCAGCAGTTACGACGGGACGTCCTACGAGCAGTACTTC. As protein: CASSYDGTSYEQYF.

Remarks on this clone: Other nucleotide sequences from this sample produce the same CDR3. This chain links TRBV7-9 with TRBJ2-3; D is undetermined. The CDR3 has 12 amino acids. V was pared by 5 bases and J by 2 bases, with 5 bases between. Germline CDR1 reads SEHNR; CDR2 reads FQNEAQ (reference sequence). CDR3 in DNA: TGTGCCAGCAGCCCCACCACAGATACGCAGTATTTT. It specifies CASSPTTDTQYF.

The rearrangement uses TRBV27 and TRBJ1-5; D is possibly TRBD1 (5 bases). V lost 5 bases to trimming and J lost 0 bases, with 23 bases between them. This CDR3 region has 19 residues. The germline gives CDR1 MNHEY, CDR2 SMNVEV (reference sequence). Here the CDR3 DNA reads TGTGCCAGCAGTCCCCGGGGAGGGGCCACTTTTTTTAGCAATCAGCCCCAGCATTTT. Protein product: CASSPRGGATFFSNQPQHF.

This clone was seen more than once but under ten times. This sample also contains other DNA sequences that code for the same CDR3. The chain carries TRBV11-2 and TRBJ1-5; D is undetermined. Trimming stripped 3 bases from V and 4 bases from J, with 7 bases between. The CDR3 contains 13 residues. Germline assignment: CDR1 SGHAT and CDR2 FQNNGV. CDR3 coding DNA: TGTGCCAGCAGCTTTGGCAGAAATCAGCCCCAGCATTTT. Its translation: CASSFGRNQPQHF.

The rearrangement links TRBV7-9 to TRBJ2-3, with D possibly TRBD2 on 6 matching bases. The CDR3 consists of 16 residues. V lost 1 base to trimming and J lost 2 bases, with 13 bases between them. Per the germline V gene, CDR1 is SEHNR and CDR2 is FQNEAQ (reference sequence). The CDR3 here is CASSLGGGEPTDTQYF. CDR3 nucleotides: TGTGCCAGCAGCTTAGGGGGCGGGGAGCCCACAGATACGCAGTATTTT.

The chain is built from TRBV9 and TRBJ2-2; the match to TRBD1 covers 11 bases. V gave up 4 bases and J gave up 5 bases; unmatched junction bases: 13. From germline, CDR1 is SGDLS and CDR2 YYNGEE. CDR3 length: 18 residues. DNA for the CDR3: TGTGCCAGCAGCACACAGTTCTATCGGGACAGGGGGACCGGGGAGCTGTTTTTT. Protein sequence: CASSTQFYRDRGTGELFF.

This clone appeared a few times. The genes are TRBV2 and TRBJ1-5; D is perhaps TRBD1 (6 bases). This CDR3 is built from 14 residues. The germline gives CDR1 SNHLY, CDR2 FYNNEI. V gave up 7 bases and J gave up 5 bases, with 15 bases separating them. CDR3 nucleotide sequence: TGTGCCAGCAAGGGAGACAGGACGGATCAGCCCCAGCATTTT. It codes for CASKGDRTDQPQHF.

CDR3 coding DNA: TGTGCCAGCAGTGGGGCCTATAGCGGGAGGGCCCTTTCCTACGAGCAGTACTTC. This gives the protein CASSGAYSGRALSYEQYF. This chain uses TRBV6-1 with TRBJ2-7, with 11 bases identical to TRBD2. The CDR3 is made up of 18 amino acids. V gave up 4 bases and J gave up 1 base; unmatched junction bases: 12. Germline loops: CDR1 MNHNS, CDR2 SASEGT.

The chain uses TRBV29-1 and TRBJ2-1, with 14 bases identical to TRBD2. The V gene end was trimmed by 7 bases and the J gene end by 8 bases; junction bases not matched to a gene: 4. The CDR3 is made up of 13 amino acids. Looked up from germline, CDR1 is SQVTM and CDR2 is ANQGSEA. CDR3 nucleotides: TGCAGCGAGACTAGCGGGAGGGCCTATGAGCAGTTCTTC. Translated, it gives CSETSGRAYEQFF.

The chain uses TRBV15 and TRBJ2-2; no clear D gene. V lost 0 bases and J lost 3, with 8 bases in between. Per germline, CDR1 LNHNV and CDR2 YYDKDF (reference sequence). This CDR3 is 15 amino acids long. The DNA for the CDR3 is TGTGCCACCAGCAGAGAAAGGCTGCACACCGGGGAGCTGTTTTTT. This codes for CATSRERLHTGELFF.

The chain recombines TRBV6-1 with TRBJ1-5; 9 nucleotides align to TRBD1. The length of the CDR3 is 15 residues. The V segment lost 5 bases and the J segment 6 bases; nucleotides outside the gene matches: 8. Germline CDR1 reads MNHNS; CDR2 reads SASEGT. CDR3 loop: CASSPIGTGSQPQHF. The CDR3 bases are TGTGCCAGCAGTCCCATCGGGACAGGGAGTCAGCCCCAGCATTTT.